What follows are 24 T cell receptor beta chains derived from one specimen sequenced in a study of blood T cell repertoires in COVID-19. Profiling relied on immunoSEQ multiplex PCR, and the TCRdb table lists in-frame clones only, not all of them. The sample includes tens of thousands of clones, about four fifths seen only once; the top ten take over 15%. The sequencing input was peripheral blood. The receptors shown here come from an older woman with acute or convalescent COVID-19.

A single count supports this clone. This sequence joins TRBV30 and TRBJ1-4; 8 bases are a match to TRBD1. Germline-derived CDR1 and CDR2 are GTSNPN and SVGIG (reference sequence). The J segment lost 5 bases and the V segment lost 5 bases, leaving 4 bases of the junction unmatched. The CDR3 contains 13 residues. Here the CDR3 reads CAWRTGTNEKLFF. The DNA of the CDR3 is TGTGCCTGGCGGACAGGGACCAATGAAAAACTGTTTTTT.

The V gene is TRBV11-3, the J gene TRBJ2-5; weak D call: TRBD1 (6 bases). Germline loops: CDR1 SGHNT, CDR2 YENEEA. The CDR3 is made up of 14 amino acids. The germline V and J ends were trimmed by 5 bases and 1 base, with 11 bases remaining between them. CDR3 sequence reads: CASSVRGGQETQYF. The DNA for the CDR3 is TGTGCCAGCAGCGTCAGGGGTGGCCAAGAGACCCAGTACTTC.

The rearrangement uses TRBV4-1 and TRBJ1-2; 7 bases line up with TRBD1. Per the germline V gene, CDR1 is MGHRA and CDR2 is YSYEKL. This CDR3 comprises 14 residues. V shed 4 bases, J shed 4 bases, and the junction held 6 bases outside the gene matches. This chain's CDR3 is CASSPAGTAYGYTF. CDR3 DNA: TGCGCCAGCAGCCCAGCCGGGACAGCCTATGGCTACACCTTC.

The genes are TRBV5-1 and TRBJ1-1; 8 nucleotides agree with TRBD1. V lost 2 bases to trimming and J lost 7 bases; unmatched junction nucleotides: 10. This CDR3 has 15 residues. The germline V gene has CDR1 SGHRS and CDR2 YFSETQ. In DNA form, the CDR3 reads TGCGCCAGCAGCTTTGAGGTTTGGGACAGGTATGAAGCTTTCTTT. As protein: CASSFEVWDRYEAFF. The variable domain in full, with the rest retrieved from reference TRBV5-1 and TRBJ1-1, is KAGVTQTPRYLIKTRGQQVTLSCSPISGHRSVSWYQQTPGQGLQFLFEYFSETQRNKGNFPGRFSGRQFSNSRSEMNVSTLELGDSALYLCASSFEVWDRYEAFFGQGTRLTVV.

The chain combines TRBV3-1 (or the pseudogene TRBV3-2) with TRBJ1-5; unclear D gene. Germline CDR1 is LGHDT and CDR2 is YNNKEL (reference sequence). The V and J ends lost 0 bases and 7 bases respectively, with 7 bases between them. The CDR3 is 13 amino acids. CDR3 DNA sequence: TGTGCCAGCAGCCAAGAGGGAGGGCAGCCCCAGCATTTT. Amino acids: CASSQEGGQPQHF.

The chain joins TRBV4-1 to TRBJ2-3; possible D gene TRBD1, 6 bases. Per germline, CDR1 MGHRA and CDR2 YSYEKL. Trimming stripped 1 base from V and 6 bases from J, with 14 bases between. The CDR3 sequence is 15 residues long. CDR3 sequence: CASSQATGFADTQYF. CDR3 bases: TGCGCCAGCAGCCAAGCTACAGGGTTCGCGGATACGCAGTATTTT.

The chain carries TRBV28 and TRBJ1-6, with D unclear. The CDR3 runs 16 residues. V was trimmed by 4 bases and J by 0 bases, leaving 10 bases between them. Germline assignment: CDR1 MDHEN and CDR2 SYDVKM. CDR3 sequence: CASSSIVSSYNSPLHF. CDR3 nucleotide sequence: TGTGCCAGCAGTTCGATCGTGAGCTCCTATAATTCACCCCTCCACTTT. Variable domain in full (rest from reference TRBV28 and TRBJ1-6): DVKVTQSSRYLVKRTGEKVFLECVQDMDHENMFWYRQDPGLGLRLIYFSYDVKMKEKGDIPEGYSVSREKKERFSLILESASTNQTSMYLCASSSIVSSYNSPLHFGNGTRLTVT.

The chain recombines TRBV7-9 with TRBJ1-6; 8 nucleotides match TRBD1. Losses at the gene ends were 6 bases for V and 7 bases for J; bases not matched to a gene: 5. Germline V gene data show CDR1 as SEHNR and CDR2 as FQNEAQ (reference sequence). The CDR3 loop spans 14 amino acids. CDR3 in DNA: TGTGCCAGCAGGACGACAGGGGTGAATTCACCCCTCCACTTT. It codes for CASRTTGVNSPLHF. Using reference TRBV7-9 and TRBJ1-6 for the parts outside the CDR3, the full variable domain is DTGVSQNPRHKITKRGQNVTFRCDPISEHNRLYWYRQTLGQGPEFLTYFQNEAQLEKSRLLSDRFSAERPKGSFSTLEIQRTEQGDSAMYLCASRTTGVNSPLHFGNGTRLTVT.

This clone occurred once. The V call is TRBV5-6, the J call TRBJ1-1; TRBD1 is a possible D gene (6 bases). The CDR3 has 13 amino acids. Germline CDR1 and CDR2: SGHDT and YYEEEE. V shed 4 bases and J shed 11 bases, with 18 bases lying between them. CDR3 bases: TGTGCCAGCAGCGGGGGCCCCGCCAGCCAGGCTTTCTTT. Its translation is CASSGGPASQAFF.

The V and J genes are TRBV6-6 and TRBJ1-1; 10 bases are a match to TRBD1. The V gene end was trimmed by 2 bases and the J gene end by 3 bases; junction bases not matched to a gene: 3. Germline values: CDR1 MNHNY, CDR2 SVGAGI (reference sequence). There are 15 residues in the CDR3. CDR3 sequence (DNA): TGTGCCAGCAGTTACGCCGGGACAGGGGACACTGAAGCTTTCTTT. The encoded protein is CASSYAGTGDTEAFF.

The chain links TRBV5-8 to TRBJ2-7; 8 nucleotides line up with TRBD1. The CDR3 is 15 amino acids. The ends lost 1 base at V and 2 bases at J; junction bases unmatched: 5. Germline V CDR1 and CDR2: SGHTS, YDEGEE. CDR3 in amino acids: CASSLQGAFPYEQYV. The CDR3 coding sequence is TGTGCCAGCAGCTTGCAGGGGGCTTTTCCCTACGAGCAGTACGTC.

The CDR3 spells CASNRDRGQETQYF. CDR3 nucleotides: TGCGCCAGCAACAGGGACAGGGGACAAGAGACCCAGTACTTC. The chain has TRBV5-1 and TRBJ2-5; 10 bases are shared with TRBD1. CDR1 and CDR2 from the germline V gene are SGHRS and YFSETQ. The CDR3 is made up of 14 amino acids. The V segment lost 6 bases and the J segment 2 bases; nucleotides outside the gene matches: 4.

The chain couples TRBV5-1 to TRBJ2-3; perhaps TRBD1 as D (6 bases). The germline CDR1 and CDR2 sequences are SGHRS and YFSETQ. Trimming stripped 0 bases from V and 0 bases from J, with 11 bases between. This CDR3 has 16 residues. The CDR3, as DNA: TGCGCCAGCAGCTTGGGACAGGCCTCTAGCACAGATACGCAGTATTTT. Encoded protein: CASSLGQASSTDTQYF.

The chain employs TRBV9 and TRBJ1-3; D is possibly TRBD1 (5 bases). The CDR3 runs 15 residues. The germline V and J ends were trimmed by 4 bases and 0 bases, with 11 bases remaining between them. Germline CDR1 is SGDLS and CDR2 is YYNGEE. Here the CDR3 DNA reads TGTGCCAGCAGCCCACGGACAAACTCTGGAAACACCATATATTTT. Translating gives CASSPRTNSGNTIYF.

The V and J genes are TRBV11-3 and TRBJ2-1; D is unclear. Trimming shortened V by 3 bases and J by 7 bases, and 10 bases separated the two germline ends. The CDR3 has 13 amino acids. Germline V lookup: CDR1 SGHNT, CDR2 YENEEA. The CDR3 bases are TGTGCCAGCAGCTTGAGGTCCCAGAATGAGCAGTTCTTC. The encoded protein is CASSLRSQNEQFF. The full variable domain, completed using reference TRBV11-3 and TRBJ2-1, is EAGVVQSPRYKIIEKKQPVAFWCNPISGHNTLYWYLQNLGQGPELLIRYENEEAVDDSQLPKDRFSAERLKGVDSTLKIQPAELGDSAVYLCASSLRSQNEQFFGPGTRLTVL.

This chain connects TRBV19 to TRBJ2-7; 8 bases match TRBD2. This CDR3 comprises 15 residues. Germline V gene sequence: CDR1 LNHDA, CDR2 SQIVND (reference sequence). The trim removed 3 bases at V and 0 bases at J, leaving 4 bases unmatched. CDR3 loop: CASSILAGSSYEQYF. CDR3 DNA: TGTGCCAGTAGTATCCTAGCGGGCAGCTCCTACGAGCAGTACTTC.

The chain links TRBV4-1 to TRBJ2-5; 10 bases match TRBD2. CDR1 and CDR2 (germline): MGHRA, YSYEKL. The V segment lost 1 base and the J segment 4 bases; nucleotides outside the gene matches: 6. The CDR3 is 16 residues long. In nucleotides, the CDR3 is TGCGCCAGCAGCCAAGGCAGCGGGGGGGCGGGAGAGACCCAGTACTTC. As protein: CASSQGSGGAGETQYF.

A few counts support this clone. The gene calls are TRBV12-3 or TRBV12-4 and TRBJ2-5, with 9 bases matching TRBD1. The CDR3 has 13 residues. The V gene end was trimmed by 3 bases and the J gene end by 4 bases; junction bases not matched to a gene: 0. The CDR3 region is CASSLTGGETQYF. The CDR3 nucleotides are TGTGCCAGCAGTTTGACAGGGGGAGAGACCCAGTACTTC.

The rearrangement links TRBV3-1 (or the pseudogene TRBV3-2) to TRBJ1-5, with D possibly TRBD1 on 6 matching bases. This CDR3 spans 16 amino acids. V was trimmed by 1 base and J by 4 bases, leaving 14 bases between them. Per germline, CDR1 LGHDT and CDR2 YNNKEL (reference sequence). This chain's CDR3 is CASSQAVGGRNQPQHF. The CDR3, as DNA: TGTGCCAGCAGCCAAGCTGTAGGGGGACGGAATCAGCCCCAGCATTTT.

This clone occurred a few times. DNA of the CDR3: TGTGCCAGTAGTATAGAATCGATGGCGGGGCCCACTGAAGCTTTCTTT. It codes for CASSIESMAGPTEAFF. The chain combines TRBV19 with TRBJ1-1, with D maybe TRBD1 (5 bases). V shed 0 bases and J shed 4 bases, with 15 bases lying between them. This CDR3 has 16 amino acids. Germline CDR1 LNHDA, CDR2 SQIVND (reference sequence).

This chain links TRBV6-2 or TRBV6-3 with TRBJ1-2; TRBD1 matches 9 bases. CDR3 length: 17 residues. V shed 4 bases and J 4 bases; nucleotides not matched to a gene: 13. Per the germline V gene, CDR1 is MNHEY and CDR2 is SVGEGT. The CDR3 DNA follows: TGTGCCAGCAGTTCGGGACAGGGTATGAAAACCTTCTATGGCTACACCTTC. This sequence encodes CASSSGQGMKTFYGYTF.

V and J are TRBV2 and TRBJ2-1; D call uncertain. The length of the CDR3 is 15 residues. Germline lookup yields CDR1 SNHLY and CDR2 FYNNEI. V lost 4 bases to trimming and J lost 5 bases, with 15 bases between them. The CDR3 bases are TGTGCCAGCAGTGGGGTCGACATGGGCAACAATGAGCAGTTCTTC. It encodes CASSGVDMGNNEQFF. The whole variable domain, filled in from reference TRBV2 and TRBJ2-1, reads EPEVTQTPSHQVTQMGQEVILRCVPISNHLYFYWYRQILGQKVEFLVSFYNNEISEKSEIFDDQFSVERPDGSNFTLKIRSTKLEDSAMYFCASSGVDMGNNEQFFGPGTRLTVL.

The chain combines TRBV6-2 or TRBV6-3 with TRBJ1-1; TRBD1 is a possible D gene (6 bases). The CDR3 totals 15 residues. Germline lookup yields CDR1 MNHEY and CDR2 SVGEGT. V dropped 0 bases and J dropped 4 bases, with 12 bases sitting between them. Here the CDR3 reads CASSYSAGAGTEAFF. CDR3 DNA: TGTGCCAGCAGTTACTCGGCGGGGGCAGGCACTGAAGCTTTCTTT.

The chain links TRBV30 to TRBJ2-4; 9 nucleotides line up with TRBD2. CDR1 GTSNPN and CDR2 SVGIG come from the germline V gene (reference sequence). J was trimmed by 0 bases and V by 5 bases; bases with no gene match: 2. This CDR3 has 14 residues. The CDR3 reads CAWSSGKAKNIQYF. The CDR3 bases are TGTGCCTGGTCTAGCGGGAAAGCCAAAAACATTCAGTACTTC.